The 25 T cell receptor beta chains in this list originate from one sample, sequenced in a study of Graves' ophthalmopathy and Graves' hyperthyroidism. Amplification targeted the TCR beta CDR3 regions, with RNA transcripts as the source material. RT-PCR was first run with HTBI primers, then multiplex PCR in a second round. One entry per CDR3 protein, called by TCRdb with MiXCR from the multiplex PCR reads. The sample has 260,000 or so distinct CDR3 sequences; around 42% are singletons. The sequencing input was peripheral blood. The receptors here all came from an adult man with Graves' ophthalmopathy.

This clonotype showed up just a few times. An end of the junction does not agree with germline; a read error may underlie this. The V gene is TRBV7-6, the J gene TRBJ2-2; possibly TRBD1 for D (6 bases). Germline CDR1 SGHVS, CDR2 FNYEAQ. This CDR3 contains 16 residues. The CDR3 here is CVSSLVETGSPGELFF. CDR3 nucleotide sequence: TGTGTCAGCAGCTTAGTCGAAACAGGGTCACCCGGGGAGCTGTTTTTT.

The gene calls are TRBV10-3 and TRBJ1-2; D gene ambiguous. The CDR3 contains 11 residues. Germline CDR1 is ENHRY and CDR2 is SYGVKD. The V end lost 5 bases, the J end lost 8 bases, and 9 bases lay between the germline ends. The CDR3 region has the DNA TGTGCCATCAGTTCGCAAGACGGCTACACCTTC. Protein product: CAISSQDGYTF.

This clonotype was counted a few times. The DNA for the CDR3 is TGTGCCACCAGTGAAATCGGGACTAGCGGGAGGGCCCAGCAGTACTTC. Translation gives CATSEIGTSGRAQQYF. The chain carries TRBV24-1 and TRBJ2-7; 16 nucleotides agree with TRBD2. This CDR3 spans 16 amino acids. V shed 4 bases and J 8 bases; nucleotides not matched to a gene: 7. Germline-derived CDR1 and CDR2 are KGHDR and SFDVKD.

This clonotype was picked up many times. The V gene is TRBV2, the J gene TRBJ1-5; weak D call: TRBD1 (6 bases). CDR1 is SNHLY, CDR2 FYNNEI, per germline. CDR3 length: 14 amino acids. V was cut by 3 bases and J by 7 bases, with 13 bases left in between. Here the CDR3 DNA reads TGTGCCAGCAGTGACACGGGGGCGAGGCAGCCCCAGCATTTT. Its protein is CASSDTGARQPQHF.

This clonotype turned up a few times. This chain links TRBV29-1 with TRBJ1-2; D uncertain. The CDR3 consists of 13 residues. The V end was cut by 0 bases, the J end by 6 bases, with 11 bases between. Per the germline V gene, CDR1 is SQVTM and CDR2 is ANQGSEA. CDR3 sequence reads: CSVEEGSPDGYTF. In nucleotides, the CDR3 is TGCAGCGTTGAAGAAGGATCGCCAGATGGCTACACCTTC.

This clonotype was detected a few times. J is TRBJ2-5 and V is TRBV10-2, with D tentatively TRBD2 (7 bases). Between the trimmed V and J ends, which lost 2 bases and 5 bases, there was a span of 12 bases. This CDR3 is built from 14 residues. The V gene's germline CDR1 is WSHSY and CDR2 SAAADI. The chain's CDR3 is CASSEAGAAETQYF. In nucleotides, the CDR3 is TGCGCCAGCAGTGAGGCGGGGGCAGCGGAGACCCAGTACTTC.

This chain connects TRBV6-1 to TRBJ2-2; 9 bases line up with TRBD1. V shed 5 bases, J shed 5 bases, and the junction held 12 bases outside the gene matches. Germline V gives CDR1 MNHNS, CDR2 SASEGT. The CDR3 consists of 17 residues. The CDR3 sequence is CASSTVVGTGFTGELFF. DNA of the CDR3: TGTGCCAGCAGTACCGTAGTGGGGACAGGGTTTACCGGGGAGCTGTTTTTT.

This clonotype came up many times. V is TRBV18 and J is TRBJ1-5, with TRBD1 as a possible D gene (5 bases). The CDR3 runs to 13 residues. Trimming removed 8 bases at V and 4 bases at J, with 12 bases between. CDR1 and CDR2 (germline): KGHSH, LQKENI. CDR3 nucleotides: TGTGCCAGCAGCCCCGACAGAAATCAGCCCCAGCATTTT. Translating gives CASSPDRNQPQHF.

Remarks on this clonotype: Germline and junction disagree at one end, which may indicate a read error. The V call is TRBV10-2, the J call TRBJ2-7; D might be TRBD1 or TRBD2, each matching 5 bases. The length of the CDR3 is 14 residues. Germline V gene lookup returns CDR1 WSHSY and CDR2 SAAADI. CDR3 coding DNA: TGTGCCAGCAGATCCGGGACGGTACAATACGAGCAGTACTTC. This gives the protein CASRSGTVQYEQYF.

V is TRBV20-1 and J is TRBJ2-7; 12 bases match TRBD2. J gave up 2 bases and V 0 bases, and 2 bases lay outside the gene matches. CDR1 is DFQATT, CDR2 SNEGSKA, per germline (reference sequence). The CDR3 is 15 residues long. CDR3 sequence: CSARDLAGGTYEQYF. CDR3 bases: TGCAGTGCTAGAGACCTAGCGGGAGGGACCTACGAGCAGTACTTC.

About this clonotype: The junction departs from germline at one end; a sequencing error may be responsible. The CDR3, as DNA: TGTGCTAGCAGCCTAGAACCGAGGGGGGTAATGGGCGAGCAGTACTTC. Residues: CASSLEPRGVMGEQYF. The rearrangement joins TRBV7-7 to TRBJ2-7; D may correspond to TRBD1 or TRBD2 (6 bases each). There are 16 residues in the CDR3. In germline, CDR1 is SSHAT, CDR2 FNYEAQ (reference sequence).

The chain links TRBV6-5 to TRBJ2-5; 11 nucleotides align to TRBD1. The DNA end is more similar to TRBJ2-1, so the J call may be wrong. CDR3 length: 14 amino acids. CDR1 MNHEY and CDR2 SVGAGI come from the germline V gene. DNA of the CDR3: TGTGCCAGCAGTGGACAGGGGGCGTACAATGAGCAGTTCTTC. The encoded protein is CASSGQGAYNEQFF.

A single count supports this clonotype. The chain has TRBV10-3 and TRBJ1-2; D unclear. Trimming took off 1 base at V and 5 bases at J, with 5 bases between the two ends. Germline lookup yields CDR1 ENHRY and CDR2 SYGVKD. This CDR3 region has 12 residues. The CDR3 DNA follows: TGTGCCATCAGTGAGTGGATTTATGGCTACACCTTC. Translated, it gives CAISEWIYGYTF.

The gene calls are TRBV20-1 and TRBJ1-4, with D maybe TRBD1 (5 bases). The CDR3 is 13 amino acids. Trimming took off 6 bases at V and 0 bases at J, with 8 bases between the two ends. Per germline, CDR1 DFQATT and CDR2 SNEGSKA (reference sequence). CDR3: CSARTTTNEKLFF. The CDR3 DNA reads TGCAGTGCCCGGACAACAACTAATGAAAAACTGTTTTTT.

This clonotype was observed a single time. The V and J genes are TRBV7-2 and TRBJ2-7; 8 bases map to TRBD1. The germline gives CDR1 SGHTA, CDR2 FQGNSA. V was clipped by 4 bases and J by 7 bases; unmatched bases: 15. The CDR3 is made up of 16 amino acids. This CDR3 is CASSSGTGANGREQYF. CDR3 DNA: TGTGCCAGCAGCTCCGGGACAGGCGCCAATGGGAGGGAGCAGTACTTC.

CDR3 DNA sequence: TGTGCCAGCCGGGGGGGATATGGCTACACCTTC. Protein sequence: CASRGGYGYTF. V is TRBV2 and J is TRBJ1-2, with D perhaps matching TRBD1 (5 bases). Per germline, CDR1 SNHLY and CDR2 FYNNEI. The CDR3 is made up of 11 amino acids. Trimming removed 8 bases at V and 5 bases at J, with 9 bases between.

A remark on this clonotype: At one of its ends the junction is not consistent with the germline gene, which may arise from a read error. The chain recombines TRBV6-2 or TRBV6-3 with TRBJ1-1, with D possibly matching TRBD1 (5 bases). CDR1 MNHEY and CDR2 SVGEGT come from the germline V gene. There are 16 residues in the CDR3. The CDR3 is CAISGPREERNTEAFF. The CDR3 DNA sequence: TGTGCCATCAGTGGCCCCAGGGAGGAAAGGAACACTGAAGCTTTCTTT.

V usage is TRBV5-1 and J usage is TRBJ2-2, with 9 nucleotides matching TRBD1. With V trimmed by 4 bases and J by 8 bases, 6 bases remained unmatched. The CDR3 sequence is 14 residues long. Germline values: CDR1 SGHRS, CDR2 YFSETQ. This CDR3 reads CASSRDRDGGELFF. In DNA form, the CDR3 reads TGCGCCAGCAGCCGGGACAGGGATGGAGGGGAGCTGTTTTTT.

Worth noting for this clonotype: An end of the junction does not agree with germline; a read error may underlie this. This chain connects TRBV9 to TRBJ2-2; D possibly corresponds to TRBD2 (6 bases). CDR1 is SGDLS, CDR2 YYNGEE, per germline. This CDR3 comprises 18 residues. The CDR3, as DNA: TGTGCCAGCAACGTAGGTCTGGGGACTCCAGGAAGAGCCGGGGAGCTGTTTTTT. This sequence encodes CASNVGLGTPGRAGELFF.

Ten or more counts support this clonotype. This clone may be a read error of a much larger clone one base away. The V call is TRBV7-9, the J call TRBJ2-5; D is ambiguous. The V gene lost 2 bases and the J gene lost 5 bases, with 3 bases spanning the gap. Per the germline V gene, CDR1 is SEHNR and CDR2 is FQNEAQ (reference sequence). This CDR3 is 11 amino acids long. CDR3 sequence (DNA): TGTGCCAGCAGCTTATGGGAGACCCAGTACTTC. This translates into CASSLWETQYF.

This chain links TRBV25-1 with TRBJ2-2; a weak D match, TRBD1 (6 bases). This CDR3 contains 15 residues. Trimming cost V 8 bases and J 5 bases, with 18 bases left between them. Germline CDR1 is MGHDK and CDR2 is SYGVNS. The CDR3 sequence: CASRGQGSTTGELFF. CDR3 in DNA: TGTGCCAGCCGGGGTCAGGGGTCCACGACCGGGGAGCTGTTTTTT.

V gene TRBV9 combines with J gene TRBJ1-2, with D uncertain. Germline CDR1 SGDLS, CDR2 YYNGEE. Trimming pared 4 bases from V and 8 bases from J, leaving 12 bases between. The CDR3 loop spans 12 amino acids. In DNA form, the CDR3 reads TGTGCCAGCAGCCAAGGGCCAGACGGCTACACCTTC. As protein: CASSQGPDGYTF.

The genes are TRBV11-1 and TRBJ2-7, with a tentative D call TRBD2 (6 bases). The V end was cut by 4 bases, the J end by 2 bases, with 12 bases between. CDR3 length equals 14 residues. The V gene's germline CDR1 is SGHAT and CDR2 FQDESV (reference sequence). The CDR3 DNA follows: TGTGCCAGCAGCTCTCATCGGAGGGCCTACGAGCAGTACTTC. It yields the protein CASSSHRRAYEQYF.

Details on this clonotype: Germline and junction disagree at one end, which may indicate a read error. This chain uses TRBV5-1 with TRBJ2-2; 8 bases match TRBD2. The V gene's germline CDR1 is SGHRS and CDR2 YFSETQ. The CDR3 totals 16 residues. The CDR3 sequence: CASSFPTSANTGELFF. The CDR3 coding sequence is TGTGCCAGCAGCTTTCCGACTAGCGCAAACACCGGGGAGCTGTTTTTT. Full variable domain (remainder filled in from reference TRBV5-1 and TRBJ2-2): KAGVTQTPRYLIKTRGQQVTLSCSPISGHRSVSWYQQTPGQGLQFLFEYFSETQRNKGNFPGRFSGRQFSNSRSEMNVSTLELGDSALYLCASSFPTSANTGELFFGEGSRLTVL.

This clonotype showed up just once. CDR3 coding DNA: TGCGCCAGCAGCGGCGGGACACACTCCTACGAGCAGTACTTC. It is translated as CASSGGTHSYEQYF. The chain links TRBV5-1 to TRBJ2-7; perhaps D is TRBD1 or TRBD2 (6 bases each). The germline CDR1 and CDR2 sequences are SGHRS and YFSETQ. Trimming took 4 bases from V and 0 from J, leaving 11 bases between them. This CDR3 has 14 residues.